A selection of T cell receptor beta chains follows, all from one sample in a study of response to subunit inactivated influenza vaccine. Using its own MiXCR run on the RT-PCR reads, TCRdb lists one record per CDR3 protein. Among about 620,000 distinct CDR3 sequences listed, about 10% were seen once. The sequencing here drew on PBMCs from blood, taken on the day of vaccination. The receptor set was obtained from a man in his forties or fifties who received an inactivated influenza vaccine. The CDR3 runs from the conserved cysteine through the conserved F or W. Each record gives: V gene, D gene, CDR3 length, CDR3 protein. A D gene is named only where the DNA matches it firmly.

V: TRBV7-9; D: TRBD2; length: 14; CDR3: CASSWEGSLFEQYF
V: TRBV18; D: -; length: 16; CDR3: CASSTQTVNSGNTIYF
V: TRBV15; D: TRBD1; length: 14; CDR3: CATSNRQGATEAFF
V: TRBV6-1; D: TRBD2; length: 14; CDR3: CASREAGGIDTQYF
V: TRBV24-1; D: -; length: 13; CDR3: CATSDAGRYEQYF
V: TRBV12-3/TRBV12-4; D: -; length: 14; CDR3: CASRPQGTRETQYF
V: TRBV11-2; D: TRBD1; length: 13; CDR3: CASSLESGGKQYF
V: TRBV6-2/TRBV6-3; D: -; length: 15; CDR3: CASSYSEQLGRELFF
V: TRBV20-1; D: TRBD2; length: 15; CDR3: CSASKTSGRADTQYF
V: TRBV18; D: TRBD1; length: 15; CDR3: CASSTGTGANYEQYF
V: TRBV20-1; D: -; length: 13; CDR3: CSASPGTPYEQYF
V: TRBV18; D: TRBD2; length: 18; CDR3: CASSPDGSSGGKLETQYF
V: TRBV4-3; D: -; length: 14; CDR3: CASSQDGGMERQYF
V: TRBV27; D: -; length: 15; CDR3: CASSLSSSPVHEQYF
V: TRBV5-1; D: TRBD2; length: 15; CDR3: CASSDPLAGVDTQYF
V: TRBV6-1; D: TRBD2; length: 16; CDR3: CASSPLGLAGNNEQFF
V: TRBV12-3/TRBV12-4; D: -; length: 14; CDR3: CASSLDRNGYGYSF
V: TRBV5-1; D: -; length: 14; CDR3: CASGVSTGDNEQFF
V: TRBV6-6; D: TRBD1; length: 13; CDR3: CASSQGQSREQYF
V: TRBV12-3/TRBV12-4; D: -; length: 15; CDR3: CASNTRGSTTGELFF
V: TRBV12-3/TRBV12-4; D: -; length: 15; CDR3: CASSFWGTKREEQYF
V: TRBV27; D: -; length: 14; CDR3: CASSPTLRGDEQFF
V: TRBV10-3; D: -; length: 11; CDR3: CAISGKDTQYF
V: TRBV27; D: -; length: 14; CDR3: CASSLAGPGNTIYF
V: TRBV19; D: -; length: 14; CDR3: CASSKNRDANEQFF
V: TRBV3-1; D: TRBD2; length: 17; CDR3: CASSQTLAGGFYNEQFF